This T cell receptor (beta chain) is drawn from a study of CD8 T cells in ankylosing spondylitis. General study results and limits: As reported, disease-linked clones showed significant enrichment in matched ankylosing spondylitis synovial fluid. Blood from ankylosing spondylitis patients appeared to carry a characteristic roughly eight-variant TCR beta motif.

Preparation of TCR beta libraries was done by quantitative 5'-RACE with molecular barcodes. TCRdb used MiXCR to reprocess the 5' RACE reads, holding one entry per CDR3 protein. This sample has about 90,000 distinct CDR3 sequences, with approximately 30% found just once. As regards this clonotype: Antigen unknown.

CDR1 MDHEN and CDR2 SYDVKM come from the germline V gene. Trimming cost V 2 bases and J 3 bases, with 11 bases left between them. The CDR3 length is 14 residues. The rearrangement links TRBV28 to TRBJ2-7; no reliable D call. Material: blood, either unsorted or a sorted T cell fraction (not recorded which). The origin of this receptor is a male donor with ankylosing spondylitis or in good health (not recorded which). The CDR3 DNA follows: TGTGCCAGCAGTTTAGCGCTAGGAAGCTACGAGCAGTACTTC. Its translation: CASSLALGSYEQYF.